Each of the 32 T cell receptor beta chains below was sequenced from the same sample in a study of T cells after yellow fever vaccination. TCRdb analysed the 5' RACE reads with MiXCR anew, one entry per CDR3 protein. The profile covers over 45,000 distinct CDR3 sequences, with more than 5.5% appearing a single time and 40% taken by the ten largest. The specimen comprised CD8+ T cells sorted from PBMCs, sampled on the day of the first yellow fever vaccination. These receptors all come from a man younger than 30 who received the YFV17D yellow fever vaccine.

This clonotype was observed many times. The rearrangement links TRBV10-1 to TRBJ2-5; TRBD1 might be the D (5 bases). Germline CDR1 WNHNN, CDR2 SYGVQD (reference sequence). The CDR3 extends over 15 amino acids. Trimming removed 2 bases from V and 2 bases from J, with 12 bases in between. The CDR3: CASSEHVGPQETQYF. The CDR3 coding sequence is TGCGCCAGCAGTGAGCATGTGGGGCCTCAAGAGACCCAGTACTTC.

The rearrangement joins TRBV4-3 to TRBJ2-1; the D is unclear. The V end was cut by 1 base, the J end by 3 bases, with 10 bases between. The CDR3 spans 15 residues. From germline, CDR1 is LGHNA and CDR2 YSLEER. CDR3 DNA: TGCGCCAGCAGCCAAGGACGGCACATCTACAATGAGCAGTTCTTC. Translated, it gives CASSQGRHIYNEQFF.

This clonotype has at least ten counts. The gene calls are TRBV7-9 and TRBJ2-7; the D gene could be TRBD1 or TRBD2 (5 bases each). The CDR3 contains 13 residues. Looked up from germline, CDR1 is SEHNR and CDR2 is FQNEAQ (reference sequence). The germline V and J ends were trimmed by 3 bases and 0 bases, with 6 bases remaining between them. CDR3 sequence (DNA): TGTGCCAGCAGCTTGGGGGACTCCTACGAGCAGTACTTC. Amino acid sequence: CASSLGDSYEQYF. Full variable domain (missing parts from reference TRBV7-9 and TRBJ2-7): DTGVSQNPRHKITKRGQNVTFRCDPISEHNRLYWYRQTLGQGPEFLTYFQNEAQLEKSRLLSDRFSAERPKGSFSTLEIQRTEQGDSAMYLCASSLGDSYEQYFGPGTRLTVT.

The sample holds many counts of this clonotype. The genes are TRBV19 and TRBJ2-7; TRBD1 agrees at 7 bases. The CDR3 runs to 14 residues. Germline loops: CDR1 LNHDA, CDR2 SQIVND (reference sequence). Trimming took 3 bases from V and 5 from J; bases not matched to a gene: 7. The DNA for the CDR3 is TGTGCCAGTAGTATGGCGACAGGGAATCACGAGCAGTACTTC. Translated: CASSMATGNHEQYF.

V is TRBV20-1 and J is TRBJ2-1; 7 positions match TRBD1. CDR3 length: 14 amino acids. Germline trimming cut 2 bases from V and 7 bases from J; bases unmatched to any gene: 8. Per the germline V gene, CDR1 is DFQATT and CDR2 is SNEGSKA (reference sequence). The CDR3 sequence is CSARNRGSGNEQFF. The CDR3 nucleotides read TGCAGTGCTAGAAACAGGGGATCGGGAAATGAGCAGTTCTTC.

The chain is built from TRBV19 and TRBJ1-5; 9 positions match TRBD1. Per germline, CDR1 LNHDA and CDR2 SQIVND (reference sequence). The CDR3 length is 15 residues. J lost 7 bases, V lost 0 bases, and 4 bases had no gene match. The DNA for the CDR3 is TGTGCCAGTAGTATAGAATCGGGACAGGGCCAGCCCCAGCATTTT. Amino acids: CASSIESGQGQPQHF.

The table lists this clonotype with many counts. This chain links TRBV5-1 with TRBJ1-2; no definite D call. The CDR3 is made up of 14 amino acids. Trimming removed 0 bases from V and 2 bases from J, with 8 bases in between. Germline values: CDR1 SGHRS, CDR2 YFSETQ. For the CDR3, the DNA is TGCGCCAGCAGCTTGGCCACGGGGAACTATGGCTACACCTTC. Its translation: CASSLATGNYGYTF.

This clonotype was observed a few times. This sequence joins TRBV13 and TRBJ1-1; 9 bases are shared with TRBD1. Germline trimming cut 6 bases from V and 4 bases from J; bases unmatched to any gene: 6. Germline CDR1 and CDR2: PRHDT and FYEKMQ (reference sequence). The CDR3 is 14 amino acids. CDR3 sequence reads: CASSLGQGITEAFF. The CDR3 DNA reads TGTGCCAGCAGTTTGGGACAGGGTATCACTGAAGCTTTCTTT.

Many counts were recorded for this clonotype. This chain uses TRBV4-1 with TRBJ2-7; a possible D gene is TRBD1 (5 bases). V dropped 3 bases and J dropped 6 bases, with 9 bases sitting between them. Germline V gives CDR1 MGHRA, CDR2 YSYEKL. The CDR3 is 12 residues long. Here the CDR3 DNA reads TGCGCCAGCAGCCAGGCAGGGTTCGAGCAGTACTTC. Translation: CASSQAGFEQYF.

This clonotype was detected a few times. This chain links TRBV12-3 or TRBV12-4 with TRBJ2-1; D possibly corresponds to TRBD1 (5 bases). Trimming pared 5 bases from V and 4 bases from J, leaving 12 bases between. There are 14 residues in the CDR3. The CDR3 DNA follows: TGTGCCAGCAGTGACCGACAGATTTACAATGAGCAGTTCTTC. It is translated as CASSDRQIYNEQFF.

This chain connects TRBV7-6 to TRBJ2-7; 10 bases align to TRBD1. The junction had 1 base not matched to a gene; V was cut back by 3 bases and J by 5 bases. CDR3 length: 13 residues. Germline CDR1 and CDR2: SGHVS and FNYEAQ. CDR3 protein: CASSLGTGDEQYF. The CDR3 DNA reads TGTGCCAGCAGCTTGGGGACAGGGGACGAGCAGTACTTC.

This clonotype has just a few counts. The chain uses TRBV20-1 and TRBJ1-1; D gene uncertain. CDR3 size: 13 residues. V lost 6 bases, J lost 5 bases, and 16 bases lay in between. The germline gives CDR1 DFQATT, CDR2 SNEGSKA (reference sequence). CDR3 nucleotide sequence: TGCAGTGCGCCCCCCTTAGCGGGTACTGAAGCTTTCTTT. It encodes CSAPPLAGTEAFF.

This clonotype appeared many times. The chain joins TRBV29-1 to TRBJ2-3; the D call may be TRBD1 or TRBD2 (5 bases each). This CDR3 contains 15 residues. Germline V gene data show CDR1 as SQVTM and CDR2 as ANQGSEA. V was cut by 1 base and J by 2 bases, with 13 bases left in between. The CDR3 loop reads CSVEGGVPDTDTQYF. In nucleotides, the CDR3 is TGCAGCGTTGAAGGAGGGGTCCCCGACACAGATACGCAGTATTTT.

This clonotype was recorded at least ten times. The V gene is TRBV7-2, the J gene TRBJ2-2; possibly TRBD1 for D (6 bases). The germline V gene has CDR1 SGHTA and CDR2 FQGNSA. CDR3 size: 16 residues. V was pared by 3 bases and J by 1 base, with 12 bases between. The CDR3 protein is CASSFLGRGNTGELFF. The DNA of the CDR3 is TGTGCCAGCAGCTTTTTGGGCAGGGGGAACACCGGGGAGCTGTTTTTT.

This clonotype was seen repeatedly, ten times or more. This chain uses TRBV15 with TRBJ2-7; TRBD2 matches at 7 bases. This CDR3 has 15 residues. Per the germline V gene, CDR1 is LNHNV and CDR2 is YYDKDF (reference sequence). V lost 0 bases to trimming and J lost 0 bases; unmatched junction nucleotides: 2. The CDR3 loop reads CATSRESGNSYEQYF. CDR3 nucleotides: TGTGCCACCAGCAGAGAAAGCGGGAACTCCTACGAGCAGTACTTC.

This clonotype was seen at least ten times. The chain has TRBV7-9 and TRBJ1-1; TRBD1 is a possible D gene (5 bases). The length of the CDR3 is 14 residues. Germline CDR1 SEHNR, CDR2 FQNEAQ (reference sequence). V shed 4 bases and J shed 1 base, with 10 bases lying between them. The CDR3 spells CASSSPGGNTEAFF. Written as DNA, the CDR3 is TGTGCCAGCAGCTCCCCGGGGGGGAACACTGAAGCTTTCTTT.

This clonotype was counted many times. The V call is TRBV5-6, the J call TRBJ2-7; D is undetermined. The CDR3 consists of 14 residues. V lost 4 bases, J lost 4 bases, and 15 bases lay in between. In germline, CDR1 is SGHDT, CDR2 YYEEEE. DNA for the CDR3: TGTGCCAGCAGCATACGACCGAGATTGTACGAGCAGTACGTC. It encodes CASSIRPRLYEQYV.

This clonotype was recorded at least ten times. This chain links TRBV6-2 or TRBV6-3 with TRBJ1-5, with a weak D call TRBD1 (5 bases). Germline CDR1 and CDR2: MNHEY and SVGEGT. The CDR3 has 15 residues. The V gene lost 2 bases and the J gene lost 2 bases, with 10 bases spanning the gap. The CDR3 sequence is CASSYLGVGNQPQHF. The CDR3 DNA sequence: TGTGCCAGCAGTTACCTAGGGGTCGGCAATCAGCCCCAGCATTTT.

This clonotype was seen many times. The V and J genes are TRBV7-3 and TRBJ2-1, with unresolved D. This CDR3 is built from 14 residues. The V and J ends lost 5 bases and 0 bases respectively, with 8 bases between them. Germline CDR1 reads SGHTA; CDR2 reads FQGTGA. The CDR3 DNA is TGTGCCAGCAGCCCGTCAAGCTCCTACAATGAGCAGTTCTTC. It translates to CASSPSSSYNEQFF.

The rearrangement links TRBV20-1 to TRBJ2-1, with D possibly TRBD2 on 6 matching bases. The germline CDR1 and CDR2 sequences are DFQATT and SNEGSKA (reference sequence). V was pared by 7 bases and J by 8 bases, with 21 bases between. This CDR3 comprises 14 residues. Written as DNA, the CDR3 is TGCAGTGTCCCAACTAGCCAACGCAGGGATGAGCAGTTCTTC. It encodes CSVPTSQRRDEQFF.

Notes on this clonotype: The missing conserved phenylalanine or tryptophan at the end of this CDR3 makes a read error likely. The limits of the CDR3 on the DNA are not certain, so only TCRdb's listed CDR3 is given. V is TRBV20-1 and J is TRBJ2-1; the D call TRBD2 from the table was never checked on the DNA. Germline V CDR1 and CDR2: DFQATT, SNEGSKA (reference sequence). The CDR3 contains 10 residues when both ends are counted. The CDR3 spells CSASWLAGPL.

The chain has TRBV7-3 and TRBJ2-1, with D uncertain. Germline V gene lookup returns CDR1 SGHTA and CDR2 FQGTGA. The CDR3 spans 13 residues. Trimming cost V 5 bases and J 2 bases, with 7 bases left between them. CDR3 region: CASSLGAYNEQFF. The DNA of the CDR3 is TGTGCCAGCAGCCTGGGTGCCTACAATGAGCAGTTCTTC. Using reference TRBV7-3 and TRBJ2-1 for the parts outside the CDR3, the full variable domain is GAGVSQTPSNKVTEKGKYVELRCDPISGHTALYWYRQSLGQGPEFLIYFQGTGAADDSGLPNDRFFAVRPEGSVSTLKIQRTERGDSAVYLCASSLGAYNEQFFGPGTRLTVL.

This clonotype came up a few times. The V gene is TRBV7-8, the J gene TRBJ2-1; possible D gene TRBD1, 5 bases. The germline V and J ends were trimmed by 1 base and 2 bases, with 9 bases remaining between them. This CDR3 spans 15 amino acids. The germline V gene has CDR1 SGHVS and CDR2 FQNEAQ. CDR3 sequence reads: CASSLGTTPYNEQFF. In DNA, the CDR3 is TGTGCCAGCAGCTTAGGGACAACCCCCTACAATGAGCAGTTCTTC.

This clonotype has a count of ten or more. The DNA of the CDR3 is TGCAGTGCTCCCAATCCATCCGACAGCTCCGAGCAGTACTTC. Residues: CSAPNPSDSSEQYF. The V call is TRBV20-1, the J call TRBJ2-7; D perhaps matches TRBD1 (5 bases). V lost 5 bases and J 6 bases, leaving 20 bases between the germline ends. In germline, CDR1 is DFQATT, CDR2 SNEGSKA (reference sequence). The CDR3 length is 14 residues.

This clonotype appeared a few times. The chain has TRBV6-4 and TRBJ2-3; a possible D gene is TRBD2 (5 bases). Germline V CDR1 and CDR2: MRHNA, SNTAGT. Trimming shortened V by 6 bases and J by 3 bases, and 19 bases separated the two germline ends. This CDR3 comprises 16 residues. CDR3 DNA sequence: TGTGCCAGCAGCAGTGGGGAGAGTGGGCCGACAGATACGCAGTATTTT. It translates to CASSSGESGPTDTQYF.

The sample holds many counts of this clonotype. This chain connects TRBV6-5 to TRBJ2-1; 15 nucleotides line up with TRBD2. In germline, CDR1 is MNHEY, CDR2 SVGAGI. J lost 3 bases, V lost 4 bases, and 7 bases had no gene match. The length of the CDR3 is 18 residues. The CDR3: CASSFGLAGGLGYNEQFF. CDR3 DNA sequence: TGTGCCAGCAGTTTCGGACTAGCGGGGGGGCTGGGCTACAATGAGCAGTTCTTC.

The genes are TRBV6-2 or TRBV6-3 and TRBJ2-2, with 7 bases that match TRBD1. The V gene end was trimmed by 8 bases and the J gene end by 4 bases; junction bases not matched to a gene: 4. The CDR3 sequence is 13 residues long. The germline V gene encodes CDR1 MNHEY and CDR2 SVGEGT. In DNA, the CDR3 is TGTGCCAGCTGCACAGGGGTCACCGGGGAGCTGTTTTTT. Protein product: CASCTGVTGELFF.

This clonotype occurred a few times. V usage is TRBV6-2 or TRBV6-3 and J usage is TRBJ1-2; D is perhaps TRBD1 (5 bases). V shed 5 bases and J shed 5 bases, with 15 bases lying between them. Germline V lookup: CDR1 MNHEY, CDR2 SVGEGT. The CDR3 runs 14 residues. The CDR3: CASSPSGTAYGYTF. The CDR3 DNA is TGTGCCAGCAGTCCATCCGGGACGGCGTATGGCTACACCTTC.

This clonotype was seen repeatedly, ten times or more. The genes are TRBV5-5 and TRBJ1-1, with D hard to call. CDR1 is SGHKS and CDR2 is YYEKEE in the germline V gene (reference sequence). V was cut by 3 bases and J by 5 bases, with 20 bases left in between. The CDR3 sequence is 16 residues long. In nucleotides, the CDR3 is TGTGCCAGCAGCTGGGGAGCACATTCCGCCAAAACTGAAGCTTTCTTT. Its protein is CASSWGAHSAKTEAFF.

This clonotype was found many times. V is TRBV12-3 or TRBV12-4 and J is TRBJ2-3; 7 bases are shared with TRBD1. This CDR3 is 15 amino acids long. Germline trimming cut 1 base from V and 2 bases from J; bases unmatched to any gene: 3. The CDR3 sequence is CASSLVGQATDTQYF. The CDR3 nucleotides are TGTGCCAGCAGTTTAGTAGGACAGGCCACAGATACGCAGTATTTT.

Ten or more counts support this clonotype. The V gene is TRBV4-3, the J gene TRBJ2-1; D unresolved. The CDR3 is 14 amino acids. V shed 1 base and J shed 3 bases, with 7 bases lying between them. From germline, CDR1 is LGHNA and CDR2 YSLEER. This chain's CDR3 is CASSQARLYNEQFF. The DNA of the CDR3 is TGCGCCAGCAGCCAAGCGAGGCTCTACAATGAGCAGTTCTTC.

V usage is TRBV4-1 and J usage is TRBJ1-3; no clear D. Germline CDR1 and CDR2: MGHRA and YSYEKL. This CDR3 is built from 15 residues. V was trimmed by 2 bases and J by 4 bases, leaving 12 bases between them. This CDR3 is CASSQRGSRGNTIYF. As DNA, the CDR3 is TGCGCCAGCAGCCAAAGAGGGTCCCGGGGAAACACCATATATTTT.